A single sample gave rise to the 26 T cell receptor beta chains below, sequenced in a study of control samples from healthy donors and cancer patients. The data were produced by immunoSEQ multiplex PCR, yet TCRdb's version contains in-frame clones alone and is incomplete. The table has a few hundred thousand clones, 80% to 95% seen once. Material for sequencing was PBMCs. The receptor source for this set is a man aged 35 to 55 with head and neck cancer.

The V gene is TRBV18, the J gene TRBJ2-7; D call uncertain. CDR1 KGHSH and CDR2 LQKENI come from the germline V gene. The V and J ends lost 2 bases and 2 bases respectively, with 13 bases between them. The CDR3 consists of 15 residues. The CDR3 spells CASSPSSTSTYEQYF. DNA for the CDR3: TGTGCCAGCTCACCAAGTTCAACTTCGACCTACGAGCAGTACTTC.

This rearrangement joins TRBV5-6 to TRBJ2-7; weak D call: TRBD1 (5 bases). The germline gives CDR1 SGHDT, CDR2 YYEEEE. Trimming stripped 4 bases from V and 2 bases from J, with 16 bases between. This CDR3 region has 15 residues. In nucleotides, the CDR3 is TGTGCCAGCAGCCGCCCCCCAGGGTCAACCTACGAGCAGTACTTC. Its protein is CASSRPPGSTYEQYF.

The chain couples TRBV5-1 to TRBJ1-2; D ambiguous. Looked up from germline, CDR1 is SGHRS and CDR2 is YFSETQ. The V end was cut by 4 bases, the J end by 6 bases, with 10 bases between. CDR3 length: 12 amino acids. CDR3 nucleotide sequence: TGCGCCAGCAGCCCGGACTGGGATGGCTACACCTTC. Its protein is CASSPDWDGYTF.

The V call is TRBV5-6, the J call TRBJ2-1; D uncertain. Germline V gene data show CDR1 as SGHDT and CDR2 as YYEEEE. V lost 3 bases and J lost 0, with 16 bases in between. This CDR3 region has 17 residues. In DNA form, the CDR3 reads TGTGCCAGCAGCTCTTTGATCCTTACCAGCTCCTACAATGAGCAGTTCTTC. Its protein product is CASSSLILTSSYNEQFF.

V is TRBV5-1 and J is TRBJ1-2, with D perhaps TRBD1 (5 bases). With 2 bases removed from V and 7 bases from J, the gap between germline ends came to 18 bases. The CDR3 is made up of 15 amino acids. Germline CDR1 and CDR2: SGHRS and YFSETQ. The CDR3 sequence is CASSFGYEGLGGYTF. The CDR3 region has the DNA TGCGCCAGCAGCTTTGGTTATGAGGGGTTGGGTGGCTACACCTTC.

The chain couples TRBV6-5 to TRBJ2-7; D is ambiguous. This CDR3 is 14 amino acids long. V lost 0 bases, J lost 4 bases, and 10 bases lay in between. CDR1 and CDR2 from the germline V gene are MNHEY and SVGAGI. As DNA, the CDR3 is TGTGCCAGCAGTTACTCGTTAGGGCAATACGAGCAGTACTTC. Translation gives CASSYSLGQYEQYF.

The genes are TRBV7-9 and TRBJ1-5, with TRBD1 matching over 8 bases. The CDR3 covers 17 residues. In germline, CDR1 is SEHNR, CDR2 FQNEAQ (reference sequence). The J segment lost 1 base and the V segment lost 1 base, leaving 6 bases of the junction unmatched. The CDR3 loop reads CASSLGTGYGSNQPQHF. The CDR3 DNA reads TGTGCCAGCAGCTTAGGGACAGGGTACGGGAGCAATCAGCCCCAGCATTTT.

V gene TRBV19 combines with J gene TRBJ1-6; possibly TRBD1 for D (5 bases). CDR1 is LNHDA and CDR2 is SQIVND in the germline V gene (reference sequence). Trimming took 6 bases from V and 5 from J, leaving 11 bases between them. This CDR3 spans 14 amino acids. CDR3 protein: CASRQVTDNSPLHF. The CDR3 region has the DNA TGTGCCAGTAGACAGGTGACAGATAATTCACCCCTCCACTTT.

CDR3 amino acids: CASSSTSGGTYEQYF. In nucleotides, the CDR3 is TGCGCCAGCAGCTCGACTAGCGGGGGGACCTACGAGCAGTACTTC. The chain is built from TRBV5-1 and TRBJ2-7; 13 positions match TRBD2. The V segment lost 3 bases and the J segment 2 bases; nucleotides outside the gene matches: 2. Germline V CDR1 and CDR2: SGHRS, YFSETQ. This CDR3 region has 15 residues.

CDR3 DNA sequence: TGTGCCACCAGCAGGAGCAGGGTGAGCCCTGAAGCTTTCTTT. It yields the protein CATSRSRVSPEAFF. This sequence joins TRBV15 and TRBJ1-1, with TRBD1 as a possible D gene (5 bases). This CDR3 comprises 14 residues. V gave up 3 bases and J gave up 6 bases, with 14 bases separating them. Germline values: CDR1 LNHNV, CDR2 YYDKDF (reference sequence). The entire variable domain, with the rest obtained from reference TRBV15 and TRBJ1-1, is as follows: DAMVIQNPRYQVTQFGKPVTLSCSQTLNHNVMYWYQQKSSQAPKLLFHYYDKDFNNEADTPDNFQSRRPNTSFCFLDIRSPGLGDTAMYLCATSRSRVSPEAFFGQGTRLTVV.

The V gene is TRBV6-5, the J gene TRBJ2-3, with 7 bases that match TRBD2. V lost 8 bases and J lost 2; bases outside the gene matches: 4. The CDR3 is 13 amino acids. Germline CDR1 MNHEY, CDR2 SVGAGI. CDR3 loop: CASGGLDTDTQYF. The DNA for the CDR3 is TGTGCCAGCGGAGGACTAGACACAGATACGCAGTATTTT.

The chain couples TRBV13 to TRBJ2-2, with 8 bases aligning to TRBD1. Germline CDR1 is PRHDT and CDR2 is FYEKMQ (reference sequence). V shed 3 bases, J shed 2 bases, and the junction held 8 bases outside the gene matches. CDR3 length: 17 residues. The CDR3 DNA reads TGTGCCAGCAGCTTCTGGGACAGGTCGGTCAACACCGGGGAGCTGTTTTTT. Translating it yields CASSFWDRSVNTGELFF.

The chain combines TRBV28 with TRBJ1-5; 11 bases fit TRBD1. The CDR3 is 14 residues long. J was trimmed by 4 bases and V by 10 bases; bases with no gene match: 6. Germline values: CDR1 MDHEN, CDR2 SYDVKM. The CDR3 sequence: CATLRDRGNQPQHF. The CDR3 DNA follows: TGTGCCACCTTACGGGACAGGGGGAATCAGCCCCAGCATTTT. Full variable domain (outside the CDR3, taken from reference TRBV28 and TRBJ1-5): DVKVTQSSRYLVKRTGEKVFLECVQDMDHENMFWYRQDPGLGLRLIYFSYDVKMKEKGDIPEGYSVSREKKERFSLILESASTNQTSMYLCATLRDRGNQPQHFGDGTRLSIL.

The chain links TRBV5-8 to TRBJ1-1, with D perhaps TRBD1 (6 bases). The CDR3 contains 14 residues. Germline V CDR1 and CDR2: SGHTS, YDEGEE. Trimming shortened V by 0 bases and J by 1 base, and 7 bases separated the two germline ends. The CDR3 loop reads CASSLGGRNTEAFF. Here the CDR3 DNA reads TGTGCCAGCAGCTTGGGGGGGCGGAACACTGAAGCTTTCTTT.

The CDR3 reads CASGDRAPYEQYF. The DNA for the CDR3 is TGTGCCAGCGGGGACAGGGCCCCATACGAGCAGTACTTC. The chain combines TRBV12-3 or TRBV12-4 with TRBJ2-7; 9 bases fit TRBD1. Trimming cost V 8 bases and J 4 bases; bases outside gene matches: 6. This CDR3 has 13 residues.

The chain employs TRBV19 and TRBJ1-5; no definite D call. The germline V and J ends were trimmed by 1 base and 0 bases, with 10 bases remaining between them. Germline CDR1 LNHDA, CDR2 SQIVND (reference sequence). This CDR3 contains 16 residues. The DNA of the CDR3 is TGTGCCAGTAGTATAGCGACGGCATATAGCAATCAGCCCCAGCATTTT. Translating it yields CASSIATAYSNQPQHF.

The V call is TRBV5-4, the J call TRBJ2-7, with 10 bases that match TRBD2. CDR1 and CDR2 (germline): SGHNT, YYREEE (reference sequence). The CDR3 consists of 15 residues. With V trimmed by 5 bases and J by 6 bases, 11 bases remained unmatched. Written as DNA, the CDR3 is TGTGCCAGCAGTCGCAAGGGGGGACTAGCGACCGAGCAGTACTTC. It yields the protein CASSRKGGLATEQYF.

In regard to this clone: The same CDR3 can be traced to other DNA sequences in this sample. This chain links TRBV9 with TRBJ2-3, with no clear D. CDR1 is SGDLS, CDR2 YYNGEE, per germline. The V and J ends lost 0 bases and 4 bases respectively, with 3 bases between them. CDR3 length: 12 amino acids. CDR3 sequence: CASSVGSDTQYF. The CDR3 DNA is TGTGCCAGCAGCGTAGGTTCAGATACGCAGTATTTT.

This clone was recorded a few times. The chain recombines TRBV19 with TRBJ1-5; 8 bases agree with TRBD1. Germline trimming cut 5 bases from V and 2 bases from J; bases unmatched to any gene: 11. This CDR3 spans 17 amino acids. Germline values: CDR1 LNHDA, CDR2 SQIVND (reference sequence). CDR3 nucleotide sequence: TGTGCCAGTAGTCAAAACAGGGGGGGTTTGGGCAATCAGCCCCAGCATTTT. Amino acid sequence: CASSQNRGGLGNQPQHF.

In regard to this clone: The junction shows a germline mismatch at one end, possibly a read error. In DNA, the CDR3 is TGTGCTAGCAGTTGGCGGACTAGCGGGAAGGGAGAGCAGTACTTC. Translation gives CASSWRTSGKGEQYF. The chain recombines TRBV28 with TRBJ2-7, with 12 bases aligning to TRBD2. The CDR3 extends over 15 amino acids. The germline gives CDR1 MDHEN, CDR2 SYDVKM.

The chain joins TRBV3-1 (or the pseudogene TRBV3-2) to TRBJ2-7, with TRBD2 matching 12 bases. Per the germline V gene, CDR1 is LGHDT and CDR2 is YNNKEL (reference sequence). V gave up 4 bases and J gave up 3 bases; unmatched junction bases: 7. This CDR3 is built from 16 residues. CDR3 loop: CASSPNPSGGDYEQYF. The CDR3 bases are TGTGCCAGCAGCCCGAACCCTAGCGGGGGGGACTACGAGCAGTACTTC.

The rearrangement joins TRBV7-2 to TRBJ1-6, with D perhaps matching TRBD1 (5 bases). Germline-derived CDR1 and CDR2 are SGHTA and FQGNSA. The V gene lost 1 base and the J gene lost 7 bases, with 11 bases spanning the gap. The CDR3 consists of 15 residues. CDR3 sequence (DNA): TGTGCCAGCAGCTTAGGACCGGGGCTAAATTCACCCCTCCACTTT. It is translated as CASSLGPGLNSPLHF.

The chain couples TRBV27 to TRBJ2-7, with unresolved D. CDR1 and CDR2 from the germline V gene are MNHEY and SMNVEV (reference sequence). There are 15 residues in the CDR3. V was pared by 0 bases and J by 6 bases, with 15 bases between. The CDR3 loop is CASSLSPSSKGEQYF. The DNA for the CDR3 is TGTGCCAGCAGTTTATCGCCGAGCTCGAAGGGCGAGCAGTACTTC.

The CDR3 DNA reads as TGTGCCAGTAGTGTGACAGGGCTCACAGATACGCAGTATTTT. Translation gives CASSVTGLTDTQYF. The rearrangement joins TRBV19 to TRBJ2-3; 7 positions agree with TRBD1. After removal of 5 bases from V and 2 bases from J, the junction contained 4 bases not matched to a gene. The germline CDR1 and CDR2 sequences are LNHDA and SQIVND (reference sequence). This CDR3 has 14 amino acids.

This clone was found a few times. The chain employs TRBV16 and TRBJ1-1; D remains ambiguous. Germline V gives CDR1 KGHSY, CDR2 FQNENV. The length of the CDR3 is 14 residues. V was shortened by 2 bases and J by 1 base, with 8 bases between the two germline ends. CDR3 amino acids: CASSQRARNTEAFF. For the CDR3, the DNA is TGTGCCAGCAGCCAACGAGCCAGGAACACTGAAGCTTTCTTT.

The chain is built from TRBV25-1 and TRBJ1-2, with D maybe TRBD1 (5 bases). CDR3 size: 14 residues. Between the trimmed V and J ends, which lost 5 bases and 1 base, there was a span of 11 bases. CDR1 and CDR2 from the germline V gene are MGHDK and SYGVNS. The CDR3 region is CASSPQGFNYGYTF. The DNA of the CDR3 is TGTGCCAGCAGTCCCCAGGGATTTAACTATGGCTACACCTTC.